The source of this T cell receptor beta chain is a study of cytomegalovirus exposure and HLA in healthy donors. Findings and limits, study-wide: Under in vitro conditions, three CMV-associated chains were confirmed as specific for CMV antigens.

V lost 3 bases to trimming and J lost 2 bases; unmatched junction nucleotides: 6. CDR3 length equals 16 residues. Germline V gene sequence: CDR1 LNHDA, CDR2 SQIVND (reference sequence). The PCR ran on 60 Vbeta and 13 Jbeta primers. The protocol was immunoSEQ multiplex PCR, while the TCRdb copy is restricted to in-frame clones and leaves out a portion. The table lists about 230,000 clones, 70% to 90% of them singletons. Concerning this clone itself: Its matching antigen is unknown.

V gene TRBV19 combines with J gene TRBJ2-1, with 8 nucleotides matching TRBD2. The receptor was derived from a girl aged 2 to 10 in good health and CMV-seronegative. Input material: PBMCs. This CDR3 is CASSISGLGAYNEQFF. The CDR3 DNA follows: TGTGCCAGTAGTATTTCGGGACTAGGGGCCTACAATGAGCAGTTCTTC.